Listed here are 16 T cell receptor beta chains from one sample, sequenced in a study of T-cell reconstitution after alpha-beta-depleted transplantation in children. For TCRbeta, the library was prepared with unique molecular identifiers. Via MiXCR, TCRdb re-called the PCR reads, giving one row per CDR3 protein. The table has 190,000 or so distinct CDR3 sequences, about 6.3% seen once. Source: PBMCs from the stem cell graft donor, taken from the stem cell graft. Receptor source: a human donor who donated a stem cell graft to a child with Wiskott-Aldrich syndrome.

There are many counts of this clonotype. The gene calls are TRBV9 and TRBJ2-5; D gene uncertain. CDR1 is SGDLS and CDR2 is YYNGEE in the germline V gene. V was trimmed by 2 bases and J by 2 bases, leaving 10 bases between them. This CDR3 contains 14 residues. CDR3 coding DNA: TGTGCCAGCAGCGTCTCGACACTACAAGAGACCCAGTACTTC. Amino acid sequence: CASSVSTLQETQYF.

The table lists this clonotype with many counts. V and J are TRBV29-1 and TRBJ1-1, with D perhaps matching TRBD1 (5 bases). This CDR3 is 13 amino acids long. Trimming left V 4 bases short and J 6 bases short, with 15 bases between. Germline CDR1 is SQVTM and CDR2 is ANQGSEA. As DNA, the CDR3 is TGCAGCGTTGGCCCGGAACCGGGGCCTGAAGCTTTCTTT. This translates into CSVGPEPGPEAFF.

This clonotype appeared many times. This sequence joins TRBV7-8 and TRBJ2-6; 9 bases align to TRBD1. With 6 bases clipped from V and 1 base from J, the junction kept 7 bases outside the gene matches. The CDR3 totals 17 residues. The germline CDR1 and CDR2 sequences are SGHVS and FQNEAQ. CDR3 nucleotide sequence: TGTGCCAGCAGGCGAGACAGGGGGAAGTCTGGGGCCAACGTCCTGACTTTC. Its translation: CASRRDRGKSGANVLTF.

The table lists this clonotype with many counts. The chain recombines TRBV5-5 with TRBJ1-2; D is undetermined. V was cut by 0 bases and J by 6 bases, with 18 bases left in between. The CDR3 is 16 amino acids. Per the germline V gene, CDR1 is SGHKS and CDR2 is YYEKEE (reference sequence). CDR3 coding DNA: TGTGCCAGCAGCTTGGCCGTTGCACAGAGACATAATGGCTACACCTTC. Translated, it gives CASSLAVAQRHNGYTF.

This clonotype was seen a handful of times. The chain links TRBV20-1 to TRBJ2-7; D gene ambiguous. The CDR3 contains 13 residues. Germline V gives CDR1 DFQATT, CDR2 SNEGSKA (reference sequence). V was clipped by 6 bases and J by 5 bases, with 17 bases between them. The CDR3 here is CSATDPNNDEQYF. DNA for the CDR3: TGCAGTGCGACGGATCCGAATAACGACGAGCAGTACTTC.

This clonotype has ten or more counts. V and J are TRBV4-3 and TRBJ1-1; TRBD1 might be the D (5 bases). V lost 1 base and J lost 3, with 9 bases in between. Germline V gene sequence: CDR1 LGHNA, CDR2 YSLEER. The CDR3 is 14 amino acids. DNA of the CDR3: TGCGCCAGCAGCCAAGTCGGCAGGGACACTGAAGCTTTCTTT. This encodes CASSQVGRDTEAFF.

The chain uses TRBV3-1 and TRBJ2-1; 8 bases match TRBD2. The V gene's germline CDR1 is LGHDT and CDR2 YNNKEL (reference sequence). This CDR3 is 16 amino acids long. V shed 10 bases, J shed 2 bases, and the junction held 13 bases outside the gene matches. DNA for the CDR3: TGTGCCACCTCCAAGCTTGCGGGGGGAACCTACAATGAGCAGTTCTTC. It translates to CATSKLAGGTYNEQFF.

This clonotype was observed many times. The gene calls are TRBV12-3 or TRBV12-4 and TRBJ2-2; D gene unclear. Trimming stripped 3 bases from V and 2 bases from J, with 10 bases between. The CDR3 has 15 residues. The CDR3 region is CASSFNARNTGELFF. CDR3 DNA sequence: TGTGCCAGCAGTTTTAATGCCAGAAACACCGGGGAGCTGTTTTTT.

This clonotype showed up many times. This chain joins TRBV27 and TRBJ1-4; TRBD1 matches 9 bases. CDR1 is MNHEY and CDR2 is SMNVEV in the germline V gene (reference sequence). V dropped 5 bases and J dropped 11; count of bases not matched to a gene: 12. The CDR3 loop spans 15 amino acids. CDR3 sequence (DNA): TGTGCCAGCAGTCACACATGGGACAGGGAAGGGAAACTGTTTTTT. It yields the protein CASSHTWDREGKLFF.

This clonotype was observed many times. The chain is built from TRBV7-2 and TRBJ2-7; 7 nucleotides match TRBD1. V shed 5 bases, J shed 1 base, and the junction held 5 bases outside the gene matches. Per the germline V gene, CDR1 is SGHTA and CDR2 is FQGNSA. CDR3 size: 14 residues. The DNA for the CDR3 is TGTGCCAGCAGCACTAGACAGGGATCCTACGAGCAGTACTTC. Translating gives CASSTRQGSYEQYF.

This clonotype has at least ten counts. The chain carries TRBV9 and TRBJ2-7, with a weak D call TRBD2 (7 bases). The CDR3 has 15 amino acids. Trimming pared 0 bases from V and 0 bases from J, leaving 10 bases between. CDR1 and CDR2 from the germline V gene are SGDLS and YYNGEE. The CDR3 is CASSVGGGDSYEQYF. The CDR3, as DNA: TGTGCCAGCAGCGTAGGAGGGGGGGACTCCTACGAGCAGTACTTC.

The chain recombines TRBV2 with TRBJ2-6; TRBD1 aligns across 8 bases. V trimming: 7 bases; J trimming: 2 bases; junction bases outside the gene matches: 4. CDR3 length: 15 residues. The germline CDR1 and CDR2 sequences are SNHLY and FYNNEI. The CDR3 region has the DNA TGTGCCAGCACCCAGGACAGGGCTGGGGCCAACGTCCTGACTTTC. Translating it yields CASTQDRAGANVLTF.

This clonotype was observed many times. The chain combines TRBV29-1 with TRBJ2-2; 11 nucleotides line up with TRBD1. The germline gives CDR1 SQVTM, CDR2 ANQGSEA. This CDR3 spans 15 amino acids. The J segment lost 4 bases and the V segment lost 7 bases, leaving 8 bases of the junction unmatched. The CDR3 region is CSANRGTGGTGELFF. CDR3 coding DNA: TGCAGCGCCAATAGGGGGACAGGGGGCACCGGGGAGCTGTTTTTT.

This clonotype was observed at least ten times. The chain employs TRBV5-1 and TRBJ2-3; the match to TRBD2 covers 13 bases. CDR1 is SGHRS and CDR2 is YFSETQ in the germline V gene. With V trimmed by 0 bases and J by 6 bases, 4 bases remained unmatched. The CDR3 is made up of 16 amino acids. The CDR3 DNA sequence: TGCGCCAGCAGCTTGGGACTAGCGGGAGGATCGGATACGCAGTATTTT. It yields the protein CASSLGLAGGSDTQYF.

This clonotype occurred many times. This chain connects TRBV24-1 to TRBJ2-7, with 11 bases matching TRBD1. Per germline, CDR1 KGHDR and CDR2 SFDVKD. The ends lost 2 bases at V and 6 bases at J; junction bases unmatched: 14. CDR3 length: 18 residues. CDR3 DNA sequence: TGTGCCACCAGTGATTCCCGTTTCGCTGGACAGGGGGCTGTCGAGCAGTACTTC. The encoded protein is CATSDSRFAGQGAVEQYF.

This clonotype was observed at least ten times. This rearrangement joins TRBV9 to TRBJ2-7; D is uncertain. V was clipped by 4 bases and J by 4 bases, with 9 bases between them. Germline CDR1 and CDR2: SGDLS and YYNGEE. The CDR3 is 12 residues long. CDR3 nucleotide sequence: TGTGCCAGCAGCAGGTCGTTTTACGAGCAGTACTTC. Translated: CASSRSFYEQYF.